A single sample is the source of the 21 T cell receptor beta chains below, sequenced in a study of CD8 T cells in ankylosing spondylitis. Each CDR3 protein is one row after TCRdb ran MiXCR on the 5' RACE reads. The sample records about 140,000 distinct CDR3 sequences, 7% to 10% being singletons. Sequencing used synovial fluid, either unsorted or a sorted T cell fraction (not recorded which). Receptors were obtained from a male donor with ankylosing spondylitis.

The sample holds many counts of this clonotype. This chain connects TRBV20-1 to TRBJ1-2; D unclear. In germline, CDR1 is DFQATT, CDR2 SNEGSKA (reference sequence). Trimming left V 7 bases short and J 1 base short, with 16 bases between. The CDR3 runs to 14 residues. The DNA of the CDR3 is TGCAGTGTGATACAGACGCGGGTTAACTATGGCTACACCTTC. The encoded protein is CSVIQTRVNYGYTF.

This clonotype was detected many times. The CDR3 here is CSAMGVWQPQHF. The CDR3 region has the DNA TGCAGTGCTATGGGGGTCTGGCAGCCCCAGCATTTT. The J gene is TRBJ1-5, the V gene TRBV20-1; the D gene is possibly TRBD1 (5 bases). Germline CDR1 is DFQATT and CDR2 is SNEGSKA (reference sequence). Trimming took 4 bases from V and 7 from J, leaving 11 bases between them. This CDR3 comprises 12 residues.

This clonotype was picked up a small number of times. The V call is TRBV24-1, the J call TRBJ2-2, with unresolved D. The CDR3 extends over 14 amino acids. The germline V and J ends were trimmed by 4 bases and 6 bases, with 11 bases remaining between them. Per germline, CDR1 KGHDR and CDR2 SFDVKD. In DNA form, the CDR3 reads TGTGCCACCAGTGACCCGAGGAGTTCCGGGGAGCTGTTTTTT. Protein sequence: CATSDPRSSGELFF.

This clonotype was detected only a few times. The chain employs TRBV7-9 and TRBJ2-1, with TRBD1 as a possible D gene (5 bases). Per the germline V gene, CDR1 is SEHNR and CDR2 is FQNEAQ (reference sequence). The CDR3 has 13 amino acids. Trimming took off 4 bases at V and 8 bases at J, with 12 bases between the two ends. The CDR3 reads CASSSWGGDEQFF. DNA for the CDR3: TGTGCCAGCAGCTCGTGGGGCGGTGATGAGCAGTTCTTC.

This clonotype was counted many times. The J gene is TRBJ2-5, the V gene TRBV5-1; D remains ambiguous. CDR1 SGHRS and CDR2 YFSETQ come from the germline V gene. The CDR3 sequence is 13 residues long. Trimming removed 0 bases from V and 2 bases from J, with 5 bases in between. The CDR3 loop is CASSLARQETQYF. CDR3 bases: TGCGCCAGCAGCTTGGCCAGGCAAGAGACCCAGTACTTC. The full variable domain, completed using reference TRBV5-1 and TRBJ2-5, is KAGVTQTPRYLIKTRGQQVTLSCSPISGHRSVSWYQQTPGQGLQFLFEYFSETQRNKGNFPGRFSGRQFSNSRSEMNVSTLELGDSALYLCASSLARQETQYFGPGTRLLVL.

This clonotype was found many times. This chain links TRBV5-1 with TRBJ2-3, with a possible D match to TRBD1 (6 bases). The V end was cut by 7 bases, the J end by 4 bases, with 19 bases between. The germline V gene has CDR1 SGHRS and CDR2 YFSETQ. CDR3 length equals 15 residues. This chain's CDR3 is CASGIQGKQADTQYF. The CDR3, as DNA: TGCGCCAGCGGGATACAGGGAAAGCAGGCAGATACGCAGTATTTT. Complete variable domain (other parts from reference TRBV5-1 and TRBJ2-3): KAGVTQTPRYLIKTRGQQVTLSCSPISGHRSVSWYQQTPGQGLQFLFEYFSETQRNKGNFPGRFSGRQFSNSRSEMNVSTLELGDSALYLCASGIQGKQADTQYFGPGTRLTVL.

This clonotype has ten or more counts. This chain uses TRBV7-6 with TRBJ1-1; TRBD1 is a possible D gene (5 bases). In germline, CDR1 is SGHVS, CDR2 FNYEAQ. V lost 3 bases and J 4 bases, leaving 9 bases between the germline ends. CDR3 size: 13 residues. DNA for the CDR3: TGTGCCAGCAGCTTGGGTGGGGCCACTGAAGCTTTCTTT. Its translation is CASSLGGATEAFF.

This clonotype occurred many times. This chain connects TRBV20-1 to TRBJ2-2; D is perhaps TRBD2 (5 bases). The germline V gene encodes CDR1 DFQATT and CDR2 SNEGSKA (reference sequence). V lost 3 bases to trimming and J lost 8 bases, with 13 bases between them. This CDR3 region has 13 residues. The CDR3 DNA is TGCAGTGCTAGCTATCGAGCGGCTGGGGAGCTGTTTTTT. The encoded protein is CSASYRAAGELFF.

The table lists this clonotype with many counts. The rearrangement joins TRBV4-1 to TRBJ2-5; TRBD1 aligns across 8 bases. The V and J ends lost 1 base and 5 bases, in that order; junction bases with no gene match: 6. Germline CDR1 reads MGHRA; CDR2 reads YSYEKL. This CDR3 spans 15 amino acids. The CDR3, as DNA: TGCGCCAGCAGCCAAGGTCCAGGGGGCGTTGAGACCCAGTACTTC. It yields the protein CASSQGPGGVETQYF.

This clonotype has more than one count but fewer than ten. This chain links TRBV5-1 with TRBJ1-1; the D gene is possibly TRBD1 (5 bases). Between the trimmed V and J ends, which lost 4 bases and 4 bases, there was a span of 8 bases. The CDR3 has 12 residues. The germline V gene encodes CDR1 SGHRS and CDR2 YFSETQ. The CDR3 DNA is TGCGCCAGCAGCGCCGGGGGCACTGAAGCTTTCTTT. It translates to CASSAGGTEAFF.

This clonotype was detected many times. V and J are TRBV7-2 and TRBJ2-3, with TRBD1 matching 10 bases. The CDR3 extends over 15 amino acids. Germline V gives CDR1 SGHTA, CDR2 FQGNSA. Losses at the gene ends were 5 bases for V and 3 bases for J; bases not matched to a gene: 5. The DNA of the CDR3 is TGTGCCAGCAGCCCACGGACAGGGGGTACAGATACGCAGTATTTT. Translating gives CASSPRTGGTDTQYF.

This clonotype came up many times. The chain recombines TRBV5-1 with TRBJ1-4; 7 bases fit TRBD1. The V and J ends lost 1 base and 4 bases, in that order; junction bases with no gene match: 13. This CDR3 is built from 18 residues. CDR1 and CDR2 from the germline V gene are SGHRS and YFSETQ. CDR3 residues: CASSLNSQGTALNEKLFF. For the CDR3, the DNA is TGCGCCAGCAGCTTGAATTCACAGGGGACGGCTCTTAATGAAAAACTGTTTTTT.

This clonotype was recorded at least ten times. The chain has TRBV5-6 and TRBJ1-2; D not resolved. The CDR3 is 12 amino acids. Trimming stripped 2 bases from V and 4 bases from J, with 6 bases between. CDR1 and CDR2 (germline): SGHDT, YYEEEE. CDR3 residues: CASSFRVYGYTF. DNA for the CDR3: TGTGCCAGCAGCTTTAGGGTCTATGGCTACACCTTC.

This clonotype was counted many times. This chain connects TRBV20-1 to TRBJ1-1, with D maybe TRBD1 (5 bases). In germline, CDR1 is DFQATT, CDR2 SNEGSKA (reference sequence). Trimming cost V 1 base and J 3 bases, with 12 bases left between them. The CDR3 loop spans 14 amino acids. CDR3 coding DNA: TGCAGTGCTAGAGGGTGGAGGGGTGACACTGAAGCTTTCTTT. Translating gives CSARGWRGDTEAFF.

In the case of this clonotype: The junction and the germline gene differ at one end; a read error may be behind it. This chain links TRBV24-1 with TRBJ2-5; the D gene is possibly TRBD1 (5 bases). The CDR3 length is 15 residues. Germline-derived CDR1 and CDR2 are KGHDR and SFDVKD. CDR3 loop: CATSDFRQGQETQSF. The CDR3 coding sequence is TGTGCCACCAGTGATTTCCGCCAGGGCCAAGAGACCCAGTCCTTC.

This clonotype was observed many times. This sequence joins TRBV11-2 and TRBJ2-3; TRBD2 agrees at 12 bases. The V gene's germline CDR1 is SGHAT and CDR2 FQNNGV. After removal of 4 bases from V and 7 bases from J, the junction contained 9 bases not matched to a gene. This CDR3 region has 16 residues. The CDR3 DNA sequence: TGTGCCAGCAGCTCATCTAGCGGGGGGGGCAGGAATACGCAGTATTTT. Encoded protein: CASSSSSGGGRNTQYF.

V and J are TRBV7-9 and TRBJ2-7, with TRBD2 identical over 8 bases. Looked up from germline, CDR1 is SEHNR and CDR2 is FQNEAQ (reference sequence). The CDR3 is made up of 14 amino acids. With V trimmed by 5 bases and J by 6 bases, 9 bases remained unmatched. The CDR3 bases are TGTGCCAGCAGCCCCCGGGGGGGGATGTTCGAGCAGTACTTC. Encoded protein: CASSPRGGMFEQYF.

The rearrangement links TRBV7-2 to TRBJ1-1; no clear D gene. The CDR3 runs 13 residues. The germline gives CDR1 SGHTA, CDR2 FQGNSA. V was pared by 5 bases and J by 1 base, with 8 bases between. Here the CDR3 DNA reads TGTGCCAGCAGCCCCCAAACGAACACTGAAGCTTTCTTT. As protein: CASSPQTNTEAFF.

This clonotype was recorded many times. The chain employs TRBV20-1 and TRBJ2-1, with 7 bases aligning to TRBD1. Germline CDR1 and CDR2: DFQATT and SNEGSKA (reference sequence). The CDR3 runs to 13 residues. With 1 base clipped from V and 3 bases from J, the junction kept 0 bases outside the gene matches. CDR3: CSARGQGYNEQFF. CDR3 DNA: TGCAGTGCTAGAGGACAGGGCTACAATGAGCAGTTCTTC.

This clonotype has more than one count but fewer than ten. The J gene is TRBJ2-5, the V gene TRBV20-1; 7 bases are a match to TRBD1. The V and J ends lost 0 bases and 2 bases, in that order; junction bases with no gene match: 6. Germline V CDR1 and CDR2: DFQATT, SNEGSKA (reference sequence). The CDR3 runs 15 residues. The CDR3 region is CSARDRTGAQETQYF. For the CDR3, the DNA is TGCAGTGCTAGAGATCGTACAGGGGCACAAGAGACCCAGTACTTC.

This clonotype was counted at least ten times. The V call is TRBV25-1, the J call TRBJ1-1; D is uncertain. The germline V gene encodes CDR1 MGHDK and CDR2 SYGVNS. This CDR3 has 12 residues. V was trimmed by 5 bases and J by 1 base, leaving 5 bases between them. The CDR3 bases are TGTGCCAGCAGTAAAGGGAACACTGAAGCTTTCTTT. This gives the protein CASSKGNTEAFF.